The source of this T cell receptor (beta chain) is a study of Graves' ophthalmopathy and Graves' hyperthyroidism. This clonotype was recorded at least ten times. RNA transcripts yielded amplified TCR beta CDR3 regions. Investigators did first-round RT-PCR with HTBI primers, then second-round multiplex PCR. In TCRdb, the multiplex PCR reads were re-called with MiXCR into one record per CDR3 protein. This table has around 520,000 distinct CDR3 sequences, 35% to 40% appearing once. Between the trimmed V and J ends, which lost 2 bases and 0 bases, there was a span of 7 bases. Germline CDR1 MNHNY, CDR2 SVGAGI (reference sequence). The CDR3 is made up of 14 amino acids.

This chain connects TRBV6-6 to TRBJ1-1, with D maybe TRBD1 (6 bases). Sequenced: peripheral blood or thyroid tissue (not recorded which). The clonotype comes from an adult man with Graves' hyperthyroidism. CDR3 nucleotide sequence: TGTGCCAGCAGTTACGGACAGATGAACACTGAAGCTTTCTTT. This codes for CASSYGQMNTEAFF.